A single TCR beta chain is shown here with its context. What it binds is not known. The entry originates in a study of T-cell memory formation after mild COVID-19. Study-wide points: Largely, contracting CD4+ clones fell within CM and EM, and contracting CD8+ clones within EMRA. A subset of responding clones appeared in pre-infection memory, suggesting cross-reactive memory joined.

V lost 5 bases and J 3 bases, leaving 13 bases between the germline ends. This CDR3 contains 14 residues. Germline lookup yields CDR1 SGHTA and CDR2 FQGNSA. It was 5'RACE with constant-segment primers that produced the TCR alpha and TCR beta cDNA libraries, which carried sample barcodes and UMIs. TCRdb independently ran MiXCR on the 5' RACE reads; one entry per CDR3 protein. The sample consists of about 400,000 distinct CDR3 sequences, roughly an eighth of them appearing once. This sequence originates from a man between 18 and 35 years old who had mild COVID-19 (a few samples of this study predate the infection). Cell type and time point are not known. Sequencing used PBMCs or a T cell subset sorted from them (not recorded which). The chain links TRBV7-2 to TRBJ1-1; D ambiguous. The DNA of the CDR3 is TGTGCCAGCAGCATGCCAGGATACGACACTGAAGCTTTCTTT. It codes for CASSMPGYDTEAFF.